This T cell receptor beta chain stems from a study of long-term antiretroviral therapy in people with HIV. Trimming cost V 4 bases and J 6 bases, with 12 bases left between them. Germline loops: CDR1 MNHEY, CDR2 SVGAGI. This CDR3 spans 13 amino acids. Sampling of each donor yielded at least one pre-ART PBMC sample and at least two post-ART PBMC samples. Broader study findings: Collection spanned 2004 to 2017; ART regimens may be less effective than current ones. For ART adherence, viral resistance and therapy changes, no data were available.

Concerning this clone itself: Its antigen is not known.

Assay version v3.0 of immunoSEQ was used, and it was run at survey level. Per-sample sequencing targets were about 40,000-55,000 T-cell genomes. Method: immunoSEQ multiplex PCR; TCRdb's copy keeps in-frame clones and lacks some. The repertoire holds 25,000 to 35,000 clones, with about 80% as singletons. This receptor was identified in a man between 40 and 49 years old with HIV. This chain uses TRBV6-5 with TRBJ1-1; tentatively, D is TRBD1 (5 bases). The sequenced sample was unsorted PBMCs, obtained 0.3 years after starting antiretroviral therapy. CDR3 sequence (DNA): TGTGCCAGCAGTTTAGCCAGGGTCGCTGAAGCTTTCTTT. This gives the protein CASSLARVAEAFF.